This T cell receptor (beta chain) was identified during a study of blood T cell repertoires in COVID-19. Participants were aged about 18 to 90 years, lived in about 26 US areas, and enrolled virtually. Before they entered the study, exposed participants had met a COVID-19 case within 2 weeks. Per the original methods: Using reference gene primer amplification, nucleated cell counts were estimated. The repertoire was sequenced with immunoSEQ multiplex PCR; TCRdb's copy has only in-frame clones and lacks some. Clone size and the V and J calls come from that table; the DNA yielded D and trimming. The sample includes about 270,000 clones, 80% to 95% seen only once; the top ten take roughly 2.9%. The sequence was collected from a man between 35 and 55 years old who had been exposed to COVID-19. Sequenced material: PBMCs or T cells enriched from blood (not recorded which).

The CDR3 reads CASSRVKGTSGRYWEQYF. The CDR3 nucleotides read TGTGCCAGCAGCCGAGTAAAGGGGACTAGCGGGAGGTATTGGGAGCAGTACTTC. The chain recombines TRBV3-1 (or the pseudogene TRBV3-2) with TRBJ2-7; TRBD2 matches at 15 bases. Germline V gives CDR1 LGHDT, CDR2 YNNKEL (reference sequence). The CDR3 is made up of 18 amino acids. V lost 4 bases and J lost 7; bases outside the gene matches: 14.